This T cell receptor (beta chain) was profiled in a study of blood T cell repertoires in COVID-19. About the research overall: Collection of acute and convalescent COVID-19 samples took place in the United States, Italy and Spain. PBMCs, B-cell-depleted T cells, or T cells provided the cDNA or gDNA that made up the material.

CDR3 length: 15 amino acids. The V gene's germline CDR1 is SGHRS and CDR2 YFSETQ. Losses at the gene ends were 7 bases for V and 2 bases for J; bases not matched to a gene: 9. Assignments of participants to cohorts depended upon their own reported clinical history. The protocol was immunoSEQ multiplex PCR, while the TCRdb copy is restricted to in-frame clones and leaves out a portion. In the table there are roughly 300,000 clones, approximately 90% of which are singletons. Sample: PBMCs or T cells enriched from blood (not recorded which). The chain combines TRBV5-1 with TRBJ2-3, with 8 bases lining up with TRBD2. This clonotype originated in a woman in her thirties who had recovered from COVID-19. CDR3 amino acids: CASLSISGNTDTQYF. DNA of the CDR3: TGCGCCAGCCTCTCGATTAGCGGGAACACAGATACGCAGTATTTT.